Below are 7 T cell receptor beta chains sequenced from a single sample in a study of T cell changes during pregnancy in multiple sclerosis. The assay was immunoSEQ multiplex PCR, and TCRdb's table has in-frame clones only and misses some. The repertoire has about 25,000 clones, about 89% of them found once; the top ten carry 10% to 15%. The sample here was CD8+ T cells from peripheral blood mononuclear cells, taken in the first trimester of pregnancy. The source is a female donor in good health, enrolled as a control in a pregnancy study.

This clone was counted a few times. The gene calls are TRBV28 and TRBJ1-2; D may be TRBD1 (6 bases). In germline, CDR1 is MDHEN, CDR2 SYDVKM. V was clipped by 2 bases and J by 4 bases, with 8 bases between them. This CDR3 region has 13 residues. The CDR3 DNA follows: TGTGCCAGCAGTTTAGGACAGTTCTATGGCTACACCTTC. This sequence encodes CASSLGQFYGYTF.

The J gene is TRBJ2-7, the V gene TRBV7-9, with D tentatively TRBD2 (6 bases). The CDR3 totals 14 residues. The V end was cut by 4 bases, the J end by 1 base, with 11 bases between. Germline V gives CDR1 SEHNR, CDR2 FQNEAQ (reference sequence). Here the CDR3 DNA reads TGTGCCAGCAGCTCGGGGGACGGTTCCTACGAGCAGTACTTC. Translated: CASSSGDGSYEQYF. Full variable domain (rest looked up from reference TRBV7-9 and TRBJ2-7): DTGVSQNPRHKITKRGQNVTFRCDPISEHNRLYWYRQTLGQGPEFLTYFQNEAQLEKSRLLSDRFSAERPKGSFSTLEIQRTEQGDSAMYLCASSSGDGSYEQYFGPGTRLTVT.

The chain is built from TRBV18 and TRBJ2-7; 7 positions agree with TRBD1. Germline CDR1 is KGHSH and CDR2 is LQKENI. This CDR3 comprises 16 residues. The trim removed 4 bases at V and 2 bases at J, leaving 11 bases unmatched. Here the CDR3 DNA reads TGTGCCAGCTCACTTGAACCGGGACAGAGAACCTACGAGCAGTACTTC. Amino acid sequence: CASSLEPGQRTYEQYF. Based on the CDR3 plus reference TRBV18 and TRBJ2-7, the full variable domain is NAGVMQNPRHLVRRRGQEARLRCSPMKGHSHVYWYRQLPEEGLKFMVYLQKENIIDESGMPKERFSAEFPKEGPSILRIQQVVRGDSAAYFCASSLEPGQRTYEQYFGPGTRLTVT.

The genes are TRBV10-2 and TRBJ2-7, with TRBD2 identical over 10 bases. The CDR3 has 17 residues. Germline CDR1 is WSHSY and CDR2 is SAAADI. V lost 4 bases to trimming and J lost 3 bases; unmatched junction nucleotides: 12. CDR3 loop: CASSGGSDSGGIYEQYF. Written as DNA, the CDR3 is TGCGCCAGCAGTGGTGGTTCGGATAGCGGGGGGATCTACGAGCAGTACTTC.

This clone was seen a single time. This chain connects TRBV2 to TRBJ1-5, with D perhaps matching TRBD1 (6 bases). The V and J ends lost 4 bases and 0 bases respectively, with 10 bases between them. CDR3 length: 15 amino acids. CDR1 is SNHLY and CDR2 is FYNNEI in the germline V gene. CDR3 sequence reads: CASSADSDSNQPQHF. In DNA, the CDR3 is TGTGCCAGCAGTGCGGACAGTGATAGCAATCAGCCCCAGCATTTT.

In its sample, this clone was seen many times. The chain links TRBV27 to TRBJ2-1; 14 bases map to TRBD2. This CDR3 has 18 residues. V dropped 6 bases and J dropped 2; count of bases not matched to a gene: 9. CDR1 is MNHEY and CDR2 is SMNVEV in the germline V gene (reference sequence). CDR3 bases: TGTGCCAGCAGGGCCGGGACTAGCGGGGGCCAAACCTACAATGAGCAGTTCTTC. Translation: CASRAGTSGGQTYNEQFF.

The chain combines TRBV6-1 with TRBJ1-1; D gene ambiguous. In germline, CDR1 is MNHNS, CDR2 SASEGT. This CDR3 has 13 residues. V was pared by 2 bases and J by 1 base, with 5 bases between. The CDR3 is CASSERENTEAFF. CDR3 DNA: TGTGCCAGCAGTGAAAGAGAGAACACTGAAGCTTTCTTT.